A single sample gave rise to the 23 T cell receptor beta chains below, sequenced in a study of shared clonotypes between healthy human individuals. The data were produced by immunoSEQ multiplex PCR, yet TCRdb's version contains in-frame clones alone and is incomplete. Of some 2.3 million clones in the sample, approximately 95% were seen once. The sequenced material came from naive CD4+ T cells from PBMCs. Subset: CD45RA+ positively selected. These receptor sequences come from a man younger than 35 in good health. Some clones in this sample may be carry-over from other donors' samples.

The chain employs TRBV19 and TRBJ1-1, with D uncertain. Trimming pared 5 bases from V and 10 bases from J, leaving 20 bases between. This CDR3 contains 14 residues. Germline V gives CDR1 LNHDA, CDR2 SQIVND (reference sequence). CDR3 sequence: CASSYLSGDRVAFF. CDR3 bases: TGTGCCAGTAGTTACCTGTCAGGCGACCGGGTAGCTTTCTTT. Together with reference TRBV19 and TRBJ1-1, the CDR3 gives the full variable domain: DGGITQSPKYLFRKEGQNVTLSCEQNLNHDAMYWYRQDPGQGLRLIYYSQIVNDFQKGDIAEGYSVSREKKESFPLTVTSAQKNPTAFYLCASSYLSGDRVAFFGQGTRLTVV.

This clone appeared a single time. The same CDR3 arises from other DNA sequences in this sample as well. The chain combines TRBV5-1 with TRBJ2-3; perhaps TRBD2 as D (6 bases). Between the trimmed V and J ends, which lost 4 bases and 6 bases, there was a span of 15 bases. Per germline, CDR1 SGHRS and CDR2 YFSETQ. The CDR3 is 14 amino acids. The CDR3 DNA reads as TGCGCCAGCAGCCCGACCAGTGGGGGGGATACGCAGTATTTT. Encoded protein: CASSPTSGGDTQYF.

The V gene is TRBV7-3, the J gene TRBJ2-2, with 11 bases identical to TRBD1. J lost 7 bases, V lost 2 bases, and 9 bases had no gene match. Germline CDR1 and CDR2: SGHTA and FQGTGA. CDR3 length: 17 residues. The CDR3 DNA reads as TGTGCCAGCAGCTTAGGCCGGGACAGGGGGTCTGGCGGGGAGCTGTTTTTT. As protein: CASSLGRDRGSGGELFF.

V gene TRBV4-1 combines with J gene TRBJ2-5, with D possibly being TRBD1 (5 bases). From germline, CDR1 is MGHRA and CDR2 YSYEKL. The V end was cut by 4 bases, the J end by 2 bases, with 14 bases between. This CDR3 spans 15 amino acids. This CDR3 is CASSLNRQAQETQYF. In nucleotides, the CDR3 is TGCGCCAGCAGCCTAAACAGGCAGGCACAAGAGACCCAGTACTTC.

The J gene is TRBJ1-3, the V gene TRBV19; the match to TRBD1 covers 7 bases. There are 15 residues in the CDR3. Germline loops: CDR1 LNHDA, CDR2 SQIVND (reference sequence). V gave up 3 bases and J gave up 2 bases; unmatched junction bases: 4. CDR3 residues: CASSIAGQAGNTIYF. CDR3 nucleotide sequence: TGTGCCAGTAGTATCGCCGGACAGGCTGGAAACACCATATATTTT. Together with reference TRBV19 and TRBJ1-3, the CDR3 gives the full variable domain: DGGITQSPKYLFRKEGQNVTLSCEQNLNHDAMYWYRQDPGQGLRLIYYSQIVNDFQKGDIAEGYSVSREKKESFPLTVTSAQKNPTAFYLCASSIAGQAGNTIYFGEGSWLTVV.

The chain couples TRBV7-3 to TRBJ2-2; TRBD1 is a possible D gene (5 bases). Germline V CDR1 and CDR2: SGHTA, FQGTGA. The CDR3 extends over 17 amino acids. With 4 bases removed from V and 5 bases from J, the gap between germline ends came to 20 bases. This CDR3 reads CASSSPPPGIFTGELFF. Written as DNA, the CDR3 is TGTGCCAGCAGCTCCCCACCCCCAGGGATCTTTACCGGGGAGCTGTTTTTT.

This chain connects TRBV6-1 to TRBJ2-7, with TRBD2 identical over 12 bases. This CDR3 region has 15 residues. Germline values: CDR1 MNHNS, CDR2 SASEGT. V was pared by 6 bases and J by 6 bases, with 9 bases of the junction left unmatched. The CDR3 here is CASSAGLAGSLEQYF. CDR3 bases: TGTGCCAGCAGCGCAGGACTAGCGGGATCCCTCGAGCAGTACTTC.

The chain couples TRBV5-1 to TRBJ2-1, with D perhaps matching TRBD2 (6 bases). CDR3 size: 15 residues. Trimming shortened V by 0 bases and J by 9 bases, and 16 bases separated the two germline ends. Germline CDR1 and CDR2: SGHRS and YFSETQ. The CDR3 loop reads CASSLAGTGVGEQFF. Written as DNA, the CDR3 is TGCGCCAGCAGCTTGGCAGGGACTGGAGTGGGTGAGCAGTTCTTC.

The chain recombines TRBV5-1 with TRBJ1-3; no firm D call. CDR1 is SGHRS, CDR2 YFSETQ, per germline. The CDR3 extends over 15 amino acids. V gave up 0 bases and J gave up 8 bases, with 15 bases separating them. Written as DNA, the CDR3 is TGCGCCAGCAGCTTGGCCGGAGACCTTGGGGACACCATATATTTT. Protein: CASSLAGDLGDTIYF.

The genes are TRBV7-9 and TRBJ2-7; D may match TRBD1 or TRBD2 (5 bases each). The length of the CDR3 is 13 residues. Looked up from germline, CDR1 is SEHNR and CDR2 is FQNEAQ (reference sequence). Between the trimmed V and J ends, which lost 7 bases and 0 bases, there was a span of 10 bases. The CDR3 loop reads CASTWGSSYEQYF. The CDR3 DNA reads as TGTGCCAGCACCTGGGGGTCCTCCTACGAGCAGTACTTC.

V is TRBV5-6 and J is TRBJ2-7; 7 nucleotides match TRBD1. The V gene end was trimmed by 4 bases and the J gene end by 7 bases; junction bases not matched to a gene: 11. Germline loops: CDR1 SGHDT, CDR2 YYEEEE. The CDR3 length is 14 residues. The CDR3 reads CASSLEQGNEEQYF. For the CDR3, the DNA is TGTGCCAGCAGCCTAGAACAGGGGAATGAGGAGCAGTACTTC.

V usage is TRBV5-1 and J usage is TRBJ2-7, with TRBD1 matching over 7 bases. The CDR3 extends over 13 amino acids. V gave up 3 bases and J gave up 1 base; unmatched junction bases: 1. Germline loops: CDR1 SGHRS, CDR2 YFSETQ. The CDR3 protein is CASSWTGSYEQYF. CDR3 nucleotides: TGCGCCAGCAGCTGGACAGGTTCCTACGAGCAGTACTTC. The full variable domain, rest sourced from reference TRBV5-1 and TRBJ2-7, is KAGVTQTPRYLIKTRGQQVTLSCSPISGHRSVSWYQQTPGQGLQFLFEYFSETQRNKGNFPGRFSGRQFSNSRSEMNVSTLELGDSALYLCASSWTGSYEQYFGPGTRLTVT.

A few counts support this clone. V and J are TRBV6-5 and TRBJ1-2, with 9 bases that match TRBD1. Germline V CDR1 and CDR2: MNHEY, SVGAGI. Germline trimming cut 5 bases from V and 6 bases from J; bases unmatched to any gene: 10. CDR3 length: 15 amino acids. The CDR3 protein is CASSPLGQGMHGYTF. Here the CDR3 DNA reads TGTGCCAGCAGTCCACTCGGACAGGGGATGCATGGCTACACCTTC.

This clone has a single count. The rearrangement links TRBV28 to TRBJ2-7; 7 nucleotides align to TRBD2. This CDR3 is 14 amino acids long. The junction had 7 bases not matched to a gene; V was cut back by 8 bases and J by 0 bases. The germline V gene has CDR1 MDHEN and CDR2 SYDVKM. The CDR3 bases are TGTGCCAGCGACCGCGGGGGAAGCTCCTACGAGCAGTACTTC. It specifies CASDRGGSSYEQYF.

The chain has TRBV19 and TRBJ2-2; TRBD2 matches 9 bases. After removal of 7 bases from V and 6 bases from J, the junction contained 15 bases not matched to a gene. Germline CDR1 is LNHDA and CDR2 is SQIVND (reference sequence). The length of the CDR3 is 17 residues. This CDR3 is CASTPSWREGFSGELFF. DNA for the CDR3: TGTGCCAGTACCCCATCGTGGCGGGAGGGCTTCTCCGGGGAGCTGTTTTTT.

The J gene is TRBJ1-5, the V gene TRBV20-1; D is unresolved. The CDR3 has 11 residues. From germline, CDR1 is DFQATT and CDR2 SNEGSKA (reference sequence). Trimming cost V 6 bases and J 11 bases, with 14 bases left between them. CDR3 region: CSALSASTQHF. The CDR3 region has the DNA TGCAGTGCACTAAGTGCGTCGACCCAGCATTTT.

This sequence joins TRBV5-4 and TRBJ1-2; no firm D call. Trimming left V 0 bases short and J 5 bases short, with 8 bases between. This CDR3 is built from 13 residues. Germline CDR1 reads SGHNT; CDR2 reads YYREEE (reference sequence). The CDR3 spells CASSLAPLYGYTF. CDR3 DNA: TGTGCCAGCAGCTTGGCCCCCCTTTATGGCTACACCTTC.

This sequence joins TRBV29-1 and TRBJ2-5; D is perhaps TRBD1 (7 bases). CDR1 and CDR2 from the germline V gene are SQVTM and ANQGSEA. The CDR3 has 12 amino acids. The V end lost 3 bases, the J end lost 6 bases, and 11 bases lay between the germline ends. The CDR3 sequence is CSVESGGQTQYF. The CDR3 DNA reads as TGCAGCGTTGAGTCAGGGGGGCAGACCCAGTACTTC.

This CDR3 is CASSSPFAGGTEAFF. The CDR3 DNA reads TGTGCCAGCAGCTCCCCGTTTGCAGGGGGCACTGAAGCTTTCTTT. This chain uses TRBV7-2 with TRBJ1-1; 7 bases line up with TRBD1. This CDR3 is built from 15 residues. Germline loops: CDR1 SGHTA, CDR2 FQGNSA. V shed 4 bases, J shed 4 bases, and the junction held 9 bases outside the gene matches.

This clone was found once. The V call is TRBV2, the J call TRBJ2-5; 9 bases are shared with TRBD2. The V gene end was trimmed by 6 bases and the J gene end by 5 bases; junction bases not matched to a gene: 10. CDR1 and CDR2 (germline): SNHLY, FYNNEI. The CDR3 extends over 15 amino acids. CDR3 sequence reads: CASRTSGYLLETQYF. The DNA of the CDR3 is TGTGCCAGCAGAACTAGCGGGTATCTCCTTGAGACCCAGTACTTC. Filled out from reference TRBV2 and TRBJ2-5, the complete variable domain reads EPEVTQTPSHQVTQMGQEVILRCVPISNHLYFYWYRQILGQKVEFLVSFYNNEISEKSEIFDDQFSVERPDGSNFTLKIRSTKLEDSAMYFCASRTSGYLLETQYFGPGTRLLVL.

The V and J genes are TRBV18 and TRBJ2-5, with D perhaps TRBD1 (5 bases). CDR1 is KGHSH and CDR2 is LQKENI in the germline V gene. V lost 3 bases and J lost 4, with 9 bases in between. The CDR3 is made up of 13 amino acids. The CDR3 protein is CASSPRQPETQYF. CDR3 DNA: TGTGCCAGCTCACCTCGACAGCCAGAGACCCAGTACTTC.

The chain recombines TRBV28 with TRBJ2-7; D is possibly TRBD2 (5 bases). V lost 6 bases and J lost 5, with 17 bases in between. This CDR3 spans 14 amino acids. Germline CDR1 is MDHEN and CDR2 is SYDVKM. In DNA form, the CDR3 reads TGTGCCAGCAGCCCGAGGGCTCCCCTCAACGAGCAGTACTTC. It encodes CASSPRAPLNEQYF. The full variable domain, in which reference TRBV28 and TRBJ2-7 provide the parts outside the CDR3, is DVKVTQSSRYLVKRTGEKVFLECVQDMDHENMFWYRQDPGLGLRLIYFSYDVKMKEKGDIPEGYSVSREKKERFSLILESASTNQTSMYLCASSPRAPLNEQYFGPGTRLTVT.

The chain links TRBV11-3 to TRBJ2-2; 9 nucleotides match TRBD1. This CDR3 region has 15 residues. Germline trimming cut 5 bases from V and 2 bases from J; bases unmatched to any gene: 3. The germline gives CDR1 SGHNT, CDR2 YENEEA. CDR3 in DNA: TGTGCCAGCAGCGGGGGACAGGGTAACACCGGGGAGCTGTTTTTT. Translated: CASSGGQGNTGELFF.